The entry below gives a single T cell receptor (beta chain) sequence along with its context. The data were obtained in a study of T cell responses to AZD1222 COVID-19 vaccine. The germline V gene has CDR1 SGHDN and CDR2 FVKESK. After removal of 8 bases from V and 0 bases from J, the junction contained 9 bases not matched to a gene. This CDR3 has 15 amino acids. Sequencing used immunoSEQ multiplex PCR; TCRdb keeps in-frame clones, though not all of them. Seen here are roughly 150,000 clones, around 93% observed once, and the top ten hold about 2.5%. V is TRBV14 and J is TRBJ1-1; 7 bases align to TRBD1. The sequence was obtained from an adult in good health. This specimen consisted of peripheral blood, obtained on day 0 of AZD1222 vaccination. The CDR3: CASSGGGALNTEAFF. The CDR3 nucleotides read TGTGCCAGCTCAGGGGGGGGCGCCTTGAACACTGAAGCTTTCTTT.